This TCR beta chain was observed in a study of CXCR3-negative and CXCR3-positive naive CD8 T cells. This CDR3 comprises 13 residues. Germline CDR1 and CDR2: DFQATT and SNEGSKA (reference sequence). The TRB libraries of cDNA were built by UMI-labeled 5' RACE. TCRdb reprocessed the 5' RACE reads; each CDR3 protein has one entry and no DNA is given. The sample totals roughly 55,000 distinct CDR3 sequences; its top ten clones hold 0.56%. A note on this clonotype: The antigen is undetermined.

Regarding the study as a whole: CXCR3-negative naive cells had less hydrophobic TRB CDR3s than did CXCR3-positive naive cells.

CD45RO-CCR7+CD27+CD95- defined naive CD8+ T cells. This clonotype originated in a human donor in good health. Some clones in this sample may be carry-over from other donors' samples. The genes are TRBV20-1 and TRBJ2-3; TCRdb returns TRBD1, unconfirmable since there is no DNA. Source material: naive CXCR3+ CD8+ T cells from blood. The subset denotes: CD45RO-CCR7+CD27+CD95- naive CD8+ T cells expressing CXCR3 (TNR3+). CDR3 residues: CSAEQGGTDTQYF.